A single T cell receptor (beta chain) is shown here with its context. Its antigen remains unidentified. The sample is drawn from a study of cytomegalovirus exposure and HLA in healthy donors. Study findings and constraints: The authors judged a highly shared variant cluster likely a sequencing artifact. Fewer N-insertions (relative to the approximately 670-donor mean) were reportedly seen in an Asian-associated ancestry cluster in a later analysis. It was reported that TCR beta sequences correctly inferred the HLA-A and HLA-B alleles for most subjects.

Trimming took 0 bases from V and 8 from J, leaving 23 bases between them. This CDR3 comprises 17 residues. The germline gives CDR1 SGHVS, CDR2 FNYEAQ. The PCR employed 60 Vbeta primers together with 13 Jbeta primers. TCRdb's table, derived via immunoSEQ multiplex PCR, lists solely in-frame clones and lacks some. The sample records 100,000 to 150,000 clones, 17% being singletons. The V and J genes are TRBV7-6 and TRBJ2-7; possible D gene TRBD1, 6 bases. The clonotype originates from a female donor in good health and CMV-seropositive. Sequenced sample: PBMCs. The CDR3 is CASSLASFQGPFRKQYF. The CDR3 DNA follows: TGTGCCAGCAGCTTAGCGTCGTTCCAGGGGCCGTTTCGAAAGCAGTACTTC. The variable domain in full, completed from reference TRBV7-6 and TRBJ2-7, reads GAGVSQSPRYKVTKRGQDVALRCDPISGHVSLYWYRQALGQGPEFLTYFNYEAQQDKSGLPNDRFSAERPEGSISTLTIQRTEQRDSAMYRCASSLASFQGPFRKQYFGPGTRLTVT.